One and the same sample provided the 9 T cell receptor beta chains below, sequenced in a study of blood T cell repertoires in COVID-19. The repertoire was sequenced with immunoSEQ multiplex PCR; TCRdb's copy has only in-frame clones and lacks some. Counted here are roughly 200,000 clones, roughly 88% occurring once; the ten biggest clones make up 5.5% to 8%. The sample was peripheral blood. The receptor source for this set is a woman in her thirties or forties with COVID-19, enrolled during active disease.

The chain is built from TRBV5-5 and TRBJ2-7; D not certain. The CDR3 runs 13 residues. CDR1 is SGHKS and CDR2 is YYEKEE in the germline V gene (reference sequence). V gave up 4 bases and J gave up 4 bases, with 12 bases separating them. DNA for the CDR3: TGTGCCAGCAGCCCATTCGGCGGTTACGAGCAGTACTTC. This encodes CASSPFGGYEQYF.

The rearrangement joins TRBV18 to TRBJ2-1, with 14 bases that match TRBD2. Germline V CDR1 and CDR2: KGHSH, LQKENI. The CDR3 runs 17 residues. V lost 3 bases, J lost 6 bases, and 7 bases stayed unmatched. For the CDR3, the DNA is TGTGCCAGCTCACCGGGACTAGCGGGGGTCAAGAGCAATGAGCAGTTCTTC. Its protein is CASSPGLAGVKSNEQFF.

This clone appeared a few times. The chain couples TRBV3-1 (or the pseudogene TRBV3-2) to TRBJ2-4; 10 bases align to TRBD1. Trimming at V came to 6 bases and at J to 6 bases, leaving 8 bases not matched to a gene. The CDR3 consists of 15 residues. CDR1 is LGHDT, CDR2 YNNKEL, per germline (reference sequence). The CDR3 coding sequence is TGTGCCAGCAGTCCCGCGGACAGGGGGTTAAACATTCAGTACTTC. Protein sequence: CASSPADRGLNIQYF.

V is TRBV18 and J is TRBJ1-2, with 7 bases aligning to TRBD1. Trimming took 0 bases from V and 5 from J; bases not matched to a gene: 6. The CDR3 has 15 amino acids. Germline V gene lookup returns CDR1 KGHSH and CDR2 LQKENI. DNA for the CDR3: TGTGCCAGCTCACCACCGGGGGACAGTGGGTATGGCTACACCTTC. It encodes CASSPPGDSGYGYTF.

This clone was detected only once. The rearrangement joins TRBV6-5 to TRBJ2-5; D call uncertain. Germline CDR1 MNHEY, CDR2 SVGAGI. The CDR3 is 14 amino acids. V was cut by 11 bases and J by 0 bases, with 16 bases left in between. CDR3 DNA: TGTGCCGGGCCTTGTTTCTGGTACCAAGAGACCCAGTACTTC. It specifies CAGPCFWYQETQYF.

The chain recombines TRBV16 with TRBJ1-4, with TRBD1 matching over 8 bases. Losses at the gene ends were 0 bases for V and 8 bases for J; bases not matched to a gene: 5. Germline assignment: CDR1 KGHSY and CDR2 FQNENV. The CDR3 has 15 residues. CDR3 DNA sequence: TGTGCCAGCAGCCAATCGTTCCAGGGGGCGGAAAAACTGTTTTTT. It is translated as CASSQSFQGAEKLFF. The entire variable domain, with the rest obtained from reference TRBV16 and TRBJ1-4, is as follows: GEEVAQTPKHLVRGEGQKAKLYCAPIKGHSYVFWYQQVLKNEFKFLISFQNENVFDETGMPKERFSAKCLPNSPCSLEIQATKLEDSAVYFCASSQSFQGAEKLFFGSGTQLSVL.

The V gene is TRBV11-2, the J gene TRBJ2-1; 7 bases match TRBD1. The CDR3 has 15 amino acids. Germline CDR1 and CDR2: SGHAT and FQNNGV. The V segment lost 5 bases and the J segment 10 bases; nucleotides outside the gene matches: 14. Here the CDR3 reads CASSRGTGDGVEQFF. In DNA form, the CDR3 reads TGTGCCAGCAGCCGTGGAACAGGGGATGGGGTCGAGCAGTTCTTC. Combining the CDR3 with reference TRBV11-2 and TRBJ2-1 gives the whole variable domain EAGVAQSPRYKIIEKRQSVAFWCNPISGHATLYWYQQILGQGPKLLIQFQNNGVVDDSQLPKDRFSAERLKGVDSTLKIQPAKLEDSAVYLCASSRGTGDGVEQFFGPGTRLTVL.

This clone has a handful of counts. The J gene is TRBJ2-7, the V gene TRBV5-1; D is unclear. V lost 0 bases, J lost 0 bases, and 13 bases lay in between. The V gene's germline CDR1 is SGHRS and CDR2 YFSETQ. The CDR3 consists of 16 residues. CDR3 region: CASSLGSTTPSYEQYF. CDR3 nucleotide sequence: TGCGCCAGCAGCTTGGGGTCCACAACCCCCTCCTACGAGCAGTACTTC.

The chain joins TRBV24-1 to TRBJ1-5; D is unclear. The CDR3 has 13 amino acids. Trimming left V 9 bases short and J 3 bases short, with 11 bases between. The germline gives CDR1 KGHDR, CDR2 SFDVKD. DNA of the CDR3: TGTGCCACCCGAAGGGAGCTCAATCAGCCCCAGCATTTT. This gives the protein CATRRELNQPQHF.